Each of the 20 T cell receptor beta chains below was sequenced from the same sample in a study of blood T cell repertoires in COVID-19. Libraries were prepared by immunoSEQ multiplex PCR; TCRdb keeps only in-frame clonotypes and omits some of them. The table has a few hundred thousand clones, around 84% seen once; the top ten hold roughly a tenth. The sample was peripheral blood. The receptor source for this set is a woman of 80 years or more with COVID-19, enrolled during active disease.

The rearrangement uses TRBV3-1 (or the pseudogene TRBV3-2) and TRBJ1-2; D call uncertain. Germline CDR1 and CDR2: LGHDT and YNNKEL (reference sequence). CDR3 length equals 16 residues. The V end was cut by 1 base, the J end by 0 bases, with 12 bases between. The CDR3 nucleotides are TGTGCCAGCAGCCAAGGTAACAGTCGGTCTAACTATGGCTACACCTTC. Its protein is CASSQGNSRSNYGYTF.

This clone has only a few counts. This chain links TRBV5-1 with TRBJ2-5; perhaps TRBD1 as D (5 bases). This CDR3 is built from 15 residues. Germline CDR1 and CDR2: SGHRS and YFSETQ. V was pared by 2 bases and J by 2 bases, with 13 bases between. The CDR3 DNA is TGCGCCAGCAGCTTAGCTACTACAGGTCAAGAGACCCAGTACTTC. This translates into CASSLATTGQETQYF.

This chain's CDR3 is CASRRLQGQETQYF. The CDR3 coding sequence is TGTGCCAGCAGGCGTTTACAGGGCCAAGAGACCCAGTACTTC. The gene calls are TRBV28 and TRBJ2-5, with D tentatively TRBD1 (6 bases). V lost 6 bases, J lost 1 base, and 12 bases lay in between. The CDR3 consists of 14 residues. Germline loops: CDR1 MDHEN, CDR2 SYDVKM.

This chain uses TRBV6-5 with TRBJ2-1; weak D call: TRBD2 (6 bases). The germline V gene has CDR1 MNHEY and CDR2 SVGAGI. Trimming left V 7 bases short and J 4 bases short, with 14 bases between. The length of the CDR3 is 14 residues. The CDR3 sequence: CASTRAGPYNEQFF. The CDR3 DNA is TGTGCCAGCACGCGAGCGGGCCCGTACAATGAGCAGTTCTTC.

The gene calls are TRBV6-5 and TRBJ1-5; D is uncertain. The CDR3 runs 13 residues. The germline CDR1 and CDR2 sequences are MNHEY and SVGAGI. Trimming pared 6 bases from V and 7 bases from J, leaving 13 bases between. The CDR3: CASSLFGGQPQHF. In DNA form, the CDR3 reads TGTGCCAGCAGCCTTTTCGGCGGGCAGCCCCAGCATTTT.

In this sample, this clone turned up a few times. The rearrangement uses TRBV19 and TRBJ1-5; D gene uncertain. There are 15 residues in the CDR3. The V end lost 6 bases, the J end lost 6 bases, and 18 bases lay between the germline ends. Germline lookup yields CDR1 LNHDA and CDR2 SQIVND (reference sequence). The CDR3 coding sequence is TGTGCCAGTAGCCTGAGGGTGGTTAAGGGTCAGCCCCAGCATTTT. Protein: CASSLRVVKGQPQHF.

The rearrangement joins TRBV5-1 to TRBJ2-3, with TRBD2 matching 8 bases. The CDR3 length is 15 residues. V gave up 2 bases and J gave up 2 bases; unmatched junction bases: 4. The V gene's germline CDR1 is SGHRS and CDR2 YFSETQ. CDR3 DNA sequence: TGCGCCAGCAGCTTCGCGGGGGGCTCCACAGATACGCAGTATTTT. Amino acid sequence: CASSFAGGSTDTQYF.

The V and J genes are TRBV2 and TRBJ1-3; D remains ambiguous. Germline-derived CDR1 and CDR2 are SNHLY and FYNNEI. The CDR3 consists of 11 residues. The V end was cut by 6 bases, the J end by 7 bases, with 7 bases between. The DNA of the CDR3 is TGTGCCAGCAGCCTTTCGAACACCATATATTTT. It yields the protein CASSLSNTIYF.

The chain recombines TRBV19 with TRBJ1-2; D is ambiguous. CDR1 is LNHDA, CDR2 SQIVND, per germline (reference sequence). The ends were cut back, 0 bases at V and 8 bases at J, with 16 bases in the middle. This CDR3 comprises 15 residues. The CDR3 protein is CASSIDSYPLEGYTF. The CDR3 DNA reads TGTGCCAGTAGTATAGACTCATATCCACTAGAAGGCTACACCTTC.

In this sample, this clone turned up once. The gene calls are TRBV19 and TRBJ2-2, with 9 bases aligning to TRBD2. CDR1 and CDR2 (germline): LNHDA, SQIVND (reference sequence). J lost 5 bases, V lost 7 bases, and 5 bases had no gene match. The CDR3 extends over 14 amino acids. CDR3 sequence reads: CASTRGGGTGELFF. In DNA form, the CDR3 reads TGTGCCAGTACGCGGGGGGGCGGAACCGGGGAGCTGTTTTTT.

The J gene is TRBJ2-2, the V gene TRBV13; 7 positions match TRBD2. The V gene end was trimmed by 3 bases and the J gene end by 5 bases; junction bases not matched to a gene: 3. This CDR3 has 14 residues. The germline CDR1 and CDR2 sequences are PRHDT and FYEKMQ (reference sequence). Here the CDR3 reads CASSFGTTTGELFF. CDR3 DNA sequence: TGTGCCAGCAGCTTTGGGACTACAACCGGGGAGCTGTTTTTT.

V and J are TRBV5-6 and TRBJ1-1, with 7 bases matching TRBD1. Germline lookup yields CDR1 SGHDT and CDR2 YYEEEE. Trimming cost V 0 bases and J 4 bases; bases outside gene matches: 6. CDR3 length: 15 amino acids. The CDR3 loop is CASSLVLGQITEAFF. DNA for the CDR3: TGTGCCAGCAGCTTGGTTTTGGGACAGATCACTGAAGCTTTCTTT.

This clone was detected only a few times. This chain connects TRBV10-3 to TRBJ1-4, with D perhaps matching TRBD1 (5 bases). V was shortened by 0 bases and J by 8 bases, with 13 bases between the two germline ends. This CDR3 is built from 15 residues. Per germline, CDR1 ENHRY and CDR2 SYGVKD. For the CDR3, the DNA is TGTGCCATCAGTGAGTCGATTGCCAACAGGGAAAAACTGTTTTTT. Its protein product is CAISESIANREKLFF.

This clone was seen once. Here the CDR3 reads CAYSKWTGGRETQYF. DNA of the CDR3: TGTGCCTACAGCAAATGGACAGGGGGCAGGGAGACCCAGTACTTC. The rearrangement uses TRBV2 and TRBJ2-5, with 11 bases lining up with TRBD1. Trimming took 11 bases from V and 5 from J; bases not matched to a gene: 13. In germline, CDR1 is SNHLY, CDR2 FYNNEI. The CDR3 is 15 amino acids.

This clone has more than one count but fewer than ten. The gene calls are TRBV6-5 and TRBJ2-2; TRBD2 agrees at 14 bases. The CDR3 is 14 amino acids. V shed 10 bases and J 6 bases; nucleotides not matched to a gene: 4. Germline values: CDR1 MNHEY, CDR2 SVGAGI. Here the CDR3 reads CATWTSGGPGELFF. In nucleotides, the CDR3 is TGTGCCACTTGGACTAGCGGGGGGCCCGGGGAGCTGTTTTTT.

V and J are TRBV11-2 and TRBJ2-1, with 10 bases aligning to TRBD1. Trimming cost V 5 bases and J 7 bases; bases outside gene matches: 5. The CDR3 consists of 14 residues. Germline values: CDR1 SGHAT, CDR2 FQNNGV. CDR3 region: CASSRTGGSNEQFF. The CDR3 bases are TGTGCCAGCAGCCGGACAGGGGGGTCAAATGAGCAGTTCTTC.

The CDR3 loop reads CASSHGWESNEKLFF. CDR3 coding DNA: TGTGCCAGTAGTCACGGTTGGGAGTCTAATGAAAAACTGTTTTTT. The chain joins TRBV19 to TRBJ1-4; unclear D gene. Germline CDR1 is LNHDA and CDR2 is SQIVND (reference sequence). Trimming pared 5 bases from V and 3 bases from J, leaving 13 bases between. The length of the CDR3 is 15 residues.

V usage is TRBV18 and J usage is TRBJ1-2; tentative D call: TRBD1 (5 bases). The CDR3 is 16 amino acids. Trimming cost V 6 bases and J 3 bases, with 20 bases left between them. CDR1 and CDR2 (germline): KGHSH, LQKENI. The CDR3 region is CASSPTGGRDHYGYTF. CDR3 coding DNA: TGTGCCAGCTCGCCAACGGGGGGACGGGATCACTATGGCTACACCTTC.

In the case of this clone: A junction boundary mismatches the germline segment, possibly from a read error. The chain recombines TRBV7-9 with TRBJ1-4; D is ambiguous. In germline, CDR1 is SEHNR, CDR2 FQNEAQ (reference sequence). The CDR3 contains 12 residues. CDR3: CASSFPNEKLFF. The DNA for the CDR3 is TGTGCCAGCAGCTTCCCTAACGAAAAACTGTTTTTT.

The J gene is TRBJ1-4, the V gene TRBV19; D unresolved. The length of the CDR3 is 12 residues. Trimming removed 5 bases at V and 13 bases at J, with 14 bases between. Looked up from germline, CDR1 is LNHDA and CDR2 is SQIVND (reference sequence). The CDR3 sequence is CASSLYLVVLFF. The DNA for the CDR3 is TGTGCCAGTAGTCTGTATCTTGTTGTACTGTTTTTT.